This is a list of T cell receptor beta chains from one sample in a study of blood T cells in healthy people across ages. TCRdb itself ran the 5' RACE reads through MiXCR, one entry per CDR3 protein. The table lists 1.2 million to 1.5 million distinct CDR3 sequences, roughly 64% of them singletons. Sequencing input: blood. These receptor sequences come from a man aged 18-30 years in good health. The CDR3 runs from the conserved cysteine through the conserved F or W. A D gene is named only where the DNA matches it firmly. Some rows mark clone size as missing; the rest say once, few, many or name a class of expanded clone.

J | size | D | V | DNA | CDR3
TRBJ2-7 | NA | TRBD2 | TRBV29-1 | TGCAGCGTTGACGGAGGGGAGGGATCGGTCGAGCAGTACTTC | CSVDGGEGSVEQYF
TRBJ2-7 | NA | TRBD1 | TRBV6-1 | TGTGCCAGCGCCCCCGGGACAGTATTTCCCTACGAGCAGTACTTC | CASAPGTVFPYEQYF
TRBJ2-7 | NA | NA | TRBV28 | TGTGCCAGCAGTTTTGTGGCAACAGTTACCTACGAGCAGTACTTC | CASSFVATVTYEQYF
TRBJ2-1 | NA | TRBD2 | TRBV20-1 | TGCAGTGCTAGAGATGGGGGACTAGCGGGAGTACCTGAGCAGTTCTTC | CSARDGGLAGVPEQFF
TRBJ2-1 | few | TRBD2 | TRBV6-1 | TGTGCCAGCAGTGAGGCGGGAGTAGTTGCTGAGCAGTTCTTC | CASSEAGVVAEQFF
TRBJ1-4 | NA | NA | TRBV9 | TGTGCCAGCAGTACAGCCGATGAAAAACTGTTTTTT | CASSTADEKLFF
TRBJ2-7 | NA | TRBD2 | TRBV20-1 | TGCAGTGCTAGAGCTCTAGCGGGAGGCTCCTCCTACGAGCAGTACTTC | CSARALAGGSSYEQYF
TRBJ2-2 | NA | NA | TRBV20-1 | TGCAGTGCTTGGGACATTCTAAACCCGAACACCGGGGAGCTGTTTTTT | CSAWDILNPNTGELFF
TRBJ1-6 | NA | TRBD1 | TRBV11-2 | TGTGCCAGCAACGGACAGGGTGGTAATTCACCCCTCCACTTT | CASNGQGGNSPLHF
TRBJ2-7 | NA | TRBD2 | TRBV5-1 | TGCGCCAGCAGAGCGGGAGCTATGTACGAGCAGTACTTC | CASRAGAMYEQYF
TRBJ2-3 | NA | NA | TRBV7-2 | TGTGCCAGCAGCTTAAATATAAGGGTGAGAGATACGCAGTATTTT | CASSLNIRVRDTQYF
TRBJ2-6 | NA | NA | TRBV10-2 | TGCGCCAGCACCGACCCTTTGGGACGGGTGAGCTCTGGGGCCAACGTCCTGACTTTC | CASTDPLGRVSSGANVLTF
TRBJ2-7 | NA | NA | TRBV7-9 | TGTGCCAGCAGCTTCCCAGGTCCAGGCACCTACGAGCAGTACTTC | CASSFPGPGTYEQYF
TRBJ2-7 | once | NA | TRBV4-1 | TGCGCCAGCAGCCAGGCTACCACAGGGCACTCCTACAATGAGCAGTACTTC | CASSQATTGHSYNEQYF